The source of this T cell receptor (beta chain) is a study of blood T cell repertoires in COVID-19. Study-wide background: Samples taken during acute and convalescent COVID-19 were collected in the United States, Italy and Spain.

Many counts were recorded for this clone. Participants spanned ages about 18 to 100 years and resided in roughly 26 US areas. Symptom resolution, clearance, or two negative PCRs marked the recovered donors of Cohort 3. The table came from immunoSEQ multiplex PCR; TCRdb's copy has only in-frame clones and leaves some out. This table holds a few hundred thousand clones, around 87% found once. The V gene's germline CDR1 is SEHNR and CDR2 FQNEAQ (reference sequence). The CDR3 has 13 residues. Trimming pared 5 bases from V and 4 bases from J, leaving 10 bases between. V gene TRBV7-9 combines with J gene TRBJ2-3; D unresolved. The sequenced sample consisted of PBMCs or T cells enriched from blood (not recorded which). This sequence was found in a woman aged 45 to 65 who had recovered from COVID-19. CDR3 in amino acids: CASSPDLADTQYF. CDR3 in DNA: TGTGCCAGCAGCCCAGACTTGGCAGATACGCAGTATTTT.